What follows describes a single T cell receptor (beta chain). What this receptor recognizes is not known. No much larger clone is present one base from it, and per-base qualities are unavailable. With the immunoSEQ assay, which is a bias-controlled multiplex PCR relying on V- and J-specific primers, TCR beta CDR3 regions were amplified from genomic DNA. A second PCR step added a proprietary barcode and Illumina adapter sequences to the CDR3 amplicons. An Illumina MiSeq instrument was used for sequencing of the CDR3 libraries. The source study handled its data this way. immunoSEQ Analyzer 3.0 was used for export and quality control, with R Bioconductor and Immunarch used for downstream analyses. Only productive rearrangements within the normalized downsampled data set were used in the calculation of repertoire metrics. Clonotypes larger than 5 templates in the normalized cohort were defined as pathologically expanded. The Inverse Simpson Index was used to measure repertoire diversity. The non-normalized data set was used for CMV-specificity analyses so that all clonotypes could be captured. TCRdb took this table from immuneACCESS and kept in-frame rearrangements with V and J called. Such tables lack part of the clones; where checked against another copy, unresolved V genes explain under half of the gap, and the rest is unexplained. Clonal size and the V and J genes are those of that table, whereas D and trimming came from the DNA. Present in this sample are tens of thousands of clones, roughly 94% of which were seen just once. Together, the top ten hold around 0.81% of the sample.

This record belongs to a study of T cell clonotyping in hematopoietic cell transplantation (dated by TCRdb to about 2021). For context, the study as a whole: In the study, more than 130 blood samples were gathered from approximately 33 consecutive transplant recipients and their related donors. Recruitment of patients ran from late 2015 to early 2017, and follow-up continued until September 2020 or until death.

For TCR beta sequencing, blood samples came from the related transplant donors. Using Nuclei Lysis Solution, genomic DNA was extracted from unfractionated peripheral blood mononuclear cells that were either fresh or cryopreserved. General findings and caveats noted by the study authors: Recipient TCR diversity fell after transplant, with pathologically expanded clonotypes rising progressively from day 30 to day 180. Only a small fraction of recipient repertoires overlapped donor repertoires, with over 95% appearing de novo at the given depth. Sample size was limited, and cells were not sorted, so CD4 and CD8 repertoire contributions could not be separated. Broader TCR repertoire diversity after transplant was predicted by Inverse Simpson Index values from donors and from recipients before transplant.

Including cysteine and phenylalanine, the CDR3 has 14 amino acids. Kept here is only the CDR3 DNA, which spans 42 bases and is read in frame from base 1. The germline V gene specifies SGDLS as CDR1 and YYNGEE as CDR2. V drops 4 bases and J drops 2 bases, leaving 9 bases in between. The chain was built from TRBV9 and TRBJ1-4, with the D gene call left open. The sequenced sample was peripheral blood mononuclear cells. This TCR was recovered from a woman between 45 and 60 years old in good health. Some clones in this sample may be carry-over from other donors' samples. The DNA sequence is TGTGCCAGCAGCCCGACGGGGACTAATGAAAAACTGTTTTTT. It codes for CASSPTGTNEKLFF.